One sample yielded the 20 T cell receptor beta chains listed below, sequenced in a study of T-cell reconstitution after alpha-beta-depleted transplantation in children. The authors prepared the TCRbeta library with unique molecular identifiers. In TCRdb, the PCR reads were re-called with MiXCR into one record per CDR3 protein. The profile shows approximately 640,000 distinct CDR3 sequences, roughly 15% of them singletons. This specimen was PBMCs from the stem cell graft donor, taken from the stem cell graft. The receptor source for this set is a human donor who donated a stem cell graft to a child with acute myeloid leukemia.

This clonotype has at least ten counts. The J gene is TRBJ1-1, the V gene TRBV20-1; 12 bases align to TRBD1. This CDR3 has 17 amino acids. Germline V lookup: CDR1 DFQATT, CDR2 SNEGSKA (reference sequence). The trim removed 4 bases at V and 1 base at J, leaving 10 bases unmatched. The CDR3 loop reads CSAISGTGGARNTEAFF. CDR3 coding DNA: TGCAGTGCTATCTCCGGGACAGGGGGCGCCAGGAACACTGAAGCTTTCTTT.

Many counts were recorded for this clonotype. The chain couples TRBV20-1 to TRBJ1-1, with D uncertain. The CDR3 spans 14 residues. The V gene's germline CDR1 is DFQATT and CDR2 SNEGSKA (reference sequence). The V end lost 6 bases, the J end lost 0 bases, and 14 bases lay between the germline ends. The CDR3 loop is CSAPDARMNTEAFF. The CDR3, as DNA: TGCAGTGCCCCGGACGCCAGAATGAACACTGAAGCTTTCTTT.

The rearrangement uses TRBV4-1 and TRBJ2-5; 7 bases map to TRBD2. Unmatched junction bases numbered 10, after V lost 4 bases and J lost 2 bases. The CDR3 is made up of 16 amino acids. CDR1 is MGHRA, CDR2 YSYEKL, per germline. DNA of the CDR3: TGCGCCAGCAGCCGAACAAGCGGGGTGACACAAGAGACCCAGTACTTC. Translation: CASSRTSGVTQETQYF.

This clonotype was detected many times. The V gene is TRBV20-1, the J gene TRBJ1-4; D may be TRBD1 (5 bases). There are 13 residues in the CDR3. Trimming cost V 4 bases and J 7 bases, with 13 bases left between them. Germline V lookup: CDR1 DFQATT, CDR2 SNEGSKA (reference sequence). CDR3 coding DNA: TGCAGTGCTACCACAGGTCCGTCTGAAAAACTGTTTTTT. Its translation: CSATTGPSEKLFF.

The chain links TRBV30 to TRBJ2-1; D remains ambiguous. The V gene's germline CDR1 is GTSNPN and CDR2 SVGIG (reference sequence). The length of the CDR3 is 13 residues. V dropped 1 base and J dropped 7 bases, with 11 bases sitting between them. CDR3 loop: CAWSDNVRNEQFF. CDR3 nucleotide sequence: TGTGCCTGGAGTGACAACGTTAGGAATGAGCAGTTCTTC.

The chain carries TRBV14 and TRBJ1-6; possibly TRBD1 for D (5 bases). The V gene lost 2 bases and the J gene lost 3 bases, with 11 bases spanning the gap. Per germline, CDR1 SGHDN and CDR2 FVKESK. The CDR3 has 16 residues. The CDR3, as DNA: TGTGCCAGCAGCCAATCCGGCGACAGCTATAATTCACCCCTCCACTTT. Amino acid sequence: CASSQSGDSYNSPLHF.

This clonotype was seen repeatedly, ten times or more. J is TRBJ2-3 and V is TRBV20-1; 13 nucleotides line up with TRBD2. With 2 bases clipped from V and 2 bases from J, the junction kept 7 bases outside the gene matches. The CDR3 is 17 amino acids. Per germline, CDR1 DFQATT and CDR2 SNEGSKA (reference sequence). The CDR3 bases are TGCAGTGCTAGATTGACTAGCGGGGGGCCGCTCACAGATACGCAGTATTTT. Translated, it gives CSARLTSGGPLTDTQYF.

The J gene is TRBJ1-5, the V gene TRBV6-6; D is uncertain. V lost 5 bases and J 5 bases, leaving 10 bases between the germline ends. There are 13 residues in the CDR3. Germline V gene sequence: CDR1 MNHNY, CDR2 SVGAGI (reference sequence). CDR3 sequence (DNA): TGTGCCAGCAGTCACGGATGGGATCAGCCCCAGCATTTT. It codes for CASSHGWDQPQHF.

CDR3: CASSQSVVGGDTPGPDGYEQYF. CDR3 in DNA: TGTGCCAGCAGCCAGTCGGTAGTTGGCGGGGACACTCCCGGTCCGGACGGTTACGAGCAGTACTTC. This chain links TRBV4-2 with TRBJ2-7; tentatively, D is TRBD1 or TRBD2 (6 bases each). The germline gives CDR1 LGHNA, CDR2 YNFKEQ. The CDR3 covers 22 residues. V was shortened by 3 bases and J by 4 bases, with 37 bases between the two germline ends.

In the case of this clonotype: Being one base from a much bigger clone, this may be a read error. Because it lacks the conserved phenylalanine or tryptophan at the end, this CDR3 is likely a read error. The CDR3 loop is CSARDHVVGGEKLFY. CDR3 nucleotide sequence: TGCAGTGCTAGAGATCATGTCGTCGGGGGTGAAAAACTGTTTTAT. The V gene is TRBV20-1, the J gene TRBJ1-4; possibly TRBD1 for D (5 bases). Per the germline V gene, CDR1 is DFQATT and CDR2 is SNEGSKA (reference sequence). The CDR3 runs to 15 residues. V was pared by 0 bases and J by 7 bases, with 15 bases between.

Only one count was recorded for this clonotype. CDR3 amino acids: CASSPTRRTNTGELFF. The CDR3 nucleotides read TGTGCCAGCTCACCCACCCGTAGGACCAACACCGGGGAGCTGTTTTTT. The V call is TRBV18, the J call TRBJ2-2, with D unresolved. Trimming pared 3 bases from V and 2 bases from J, leaving 13 bases between. Germline loops: CDR1 KGHSH, CDR2 LQKENI. This CDR3 region has 16 residues. Combining the CDR3 with reference TRBV18 and TRBJ2-2 gives the whole variable domain NAGVMQNPRHLVRRRGQEARLRCSPMKGHSHVYWYRQLPEEGLKFMVYLQKENIIDESGMPKERFSAEFPKEGPSILRIQQVVRGDSAAYFCASSPTRRTNTGELFFGEGSRLTVL.

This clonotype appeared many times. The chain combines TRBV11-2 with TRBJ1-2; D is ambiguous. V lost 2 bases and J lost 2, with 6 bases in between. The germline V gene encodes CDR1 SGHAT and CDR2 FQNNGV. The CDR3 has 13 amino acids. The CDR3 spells CASSLNGNYGYTF. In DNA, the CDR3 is TGTGCCAGCAGCTTAAACGGCAACTATGGCTACACCTTC.

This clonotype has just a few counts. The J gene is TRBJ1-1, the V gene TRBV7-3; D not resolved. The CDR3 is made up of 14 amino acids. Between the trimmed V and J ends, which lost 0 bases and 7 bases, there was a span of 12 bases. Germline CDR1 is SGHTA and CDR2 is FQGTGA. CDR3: CASSLTSRTGEAFF. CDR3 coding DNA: TGTGCCAGCAGCTTAACGTCCCGGACGGGTGAAGCTTTCTTT.

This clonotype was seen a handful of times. The CDR3 coding sequence is TGCGCCAGCAGGCTAGGGAGAGACACGGCTAGCACAGATACGCAGTATTTT. It specifies CASRLGRDTASTDTQYF. The chain recombines TRBV10-2 with TRBJ2-3; the D gene is possibly TRBD2 (5 bases). The CDR3 contains 17 residues. The V end was cut by 6 bases, the J end by 0 bases, with 19 bases between. Germline CDR1 is WSHSY and CDR2 is SAAADI.

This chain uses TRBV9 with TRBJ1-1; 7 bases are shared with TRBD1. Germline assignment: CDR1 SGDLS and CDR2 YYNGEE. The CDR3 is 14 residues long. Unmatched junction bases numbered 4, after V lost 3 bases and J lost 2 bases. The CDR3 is CASSAQGTNTEAFF. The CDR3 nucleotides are TGTGCCAGCAGCGCACAGGGGACCAACACTGAAGCTTTCTTT.

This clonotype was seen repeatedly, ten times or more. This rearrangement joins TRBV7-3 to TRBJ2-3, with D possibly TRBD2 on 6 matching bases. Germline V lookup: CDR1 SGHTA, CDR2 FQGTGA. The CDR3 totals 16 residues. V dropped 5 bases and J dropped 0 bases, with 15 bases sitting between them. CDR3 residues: CASSLSLGTSTDTQYF. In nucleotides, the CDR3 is TGTGCCAGCAGCCTGTCGCTTGGGACTAGCACAGATACGCAGTATTTT. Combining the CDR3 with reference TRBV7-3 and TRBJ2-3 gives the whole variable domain GAGVSQTPSNKVTEKGKYVELRCDPISGHTALYWYRQSLGQGPEFLIYFQGTGAADDSGLPNDRFFAVRPEGSVSTLKIQRTERGDSAVYLCASSLSLGTSTDTQYFGPGTRLTVL.

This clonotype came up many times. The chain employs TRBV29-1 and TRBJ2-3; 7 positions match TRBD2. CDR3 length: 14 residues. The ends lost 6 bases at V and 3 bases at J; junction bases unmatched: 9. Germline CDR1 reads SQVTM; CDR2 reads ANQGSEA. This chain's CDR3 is CSVWGGGETDTQYF. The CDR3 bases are TGCAGCGTCTGGGGGGGGGGAGAAACAGATACGCAGTATTTT.

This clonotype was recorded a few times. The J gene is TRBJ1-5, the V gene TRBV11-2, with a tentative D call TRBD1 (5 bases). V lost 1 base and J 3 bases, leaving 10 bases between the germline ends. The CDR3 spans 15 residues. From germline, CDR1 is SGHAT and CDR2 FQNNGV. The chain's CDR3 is CASSLGVGVNQPQHF. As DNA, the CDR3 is TGTGCCAGCAGCTTAGGGGTAGGGGTCAATCAGCCCCAGCATTTT.

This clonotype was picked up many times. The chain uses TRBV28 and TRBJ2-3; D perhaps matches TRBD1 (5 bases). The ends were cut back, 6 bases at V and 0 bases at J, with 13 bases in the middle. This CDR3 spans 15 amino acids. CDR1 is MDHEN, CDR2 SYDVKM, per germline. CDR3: CASSQGYASTDTQYF. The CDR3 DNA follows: TGTGCCAGCAGCCAGGGTTACGCTAGCACAGATACGCAGTATTTT. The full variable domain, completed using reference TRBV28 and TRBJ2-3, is DVKVTQSSRYLVKRTGEKVFLECVQDMDHENMFWYRQDPGLGLRLIYFSYDVKMKEKGDIPEGYSVSREKKERFSLILESASTNQTSMYLCASSQGYASTDTQYFGPGTRLTVL.

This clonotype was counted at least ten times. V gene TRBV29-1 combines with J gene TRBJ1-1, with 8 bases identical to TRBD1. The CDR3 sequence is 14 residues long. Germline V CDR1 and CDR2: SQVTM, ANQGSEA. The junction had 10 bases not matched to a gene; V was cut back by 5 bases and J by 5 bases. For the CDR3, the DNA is TGCAGCGTTTTTGGACAGGGTCCGGGAACTGAAGCTTTCTTT. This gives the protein CSVFGQGPGTEAFF.